The rows below give T cell receptor beta chains drawn from one sample of a study of siplizumab effects on memory and regulatory T cells. Repertoires were generated with immunoSEQ multiplex PCR, while TCRdb's copy carries only in-frame clones and drops some. The profile shows over 90,000 clones, approximately 90% of them singletons. Material for sequencing was CD4+ T cells sorted from blood. Every receptor here comes from a human donor in good health. The CDR3 runs from the conserved cysteine through the conserved F or W. The order of the fields is CDR3 length, J gene, D gene, V gene, clone size, CDR3 protein, CDR3 DNA. The D gene is left open where the match is weak. Rows give clone size only sometimes, using once, few, many, or a class for an expanded clone.

>13|TRBJ1-5|NA|TRBV9|NA
CASSVKGNQPQHF
TGTGCCAGCAGCGTAAAGGGCAATCAGCCCCAGCATTTT
>16|TRBJ2-3|NA|TRBV19|once
CASSISRSGNTDTQYF
TGTGCCAGTAGTATTTCTCGGTCTGGGAACACAGATACGCAGTATTTT
>13|TRBJ2-4|NA|TRBV6-1|NA
CASSAGAKNIQYF
TGCGCCAGCAGTGCGGGAGCCAAAAACATTCAGTACTTC
>15|TRBJ2-3|NA|TRBV19|NA
CASSIRRGYTDTQYF
TGTGCCAGTAGTATCAGGAGGGGTTACACAGATACGCAGTATTTT
>14|TRBJ2-4|TRBD1|TRBV6-1|NA
CASRNPGQKNIQYF
TGTGCCAGCAGGAACCCGGGACAGAAAAACATTCAGTACTTC
>16|TRBJ2-1|NA|TRBV28|NA
CASSAPGRESFNEQFF
TGTGCCAGCAGTGCCCCCGGCCGAGAGTCCTTCAATGAGCAGTTCTTC
>14|TRBJ1-1|NA|TRBV7-8|NA
CASSLAGWDTEAFF
TGTGCCAGCAGCTTAGCGGGGTGGGACACTGAAGCTTTCTTT
>16|TRBJ2-1|TRBD2|TRBV6-6|NA
CASSYPSRTSGDEQFF
TGTGCCAGCAGTTACCCGAGTCGGACTAGCGGGGATGAGCAGTTCTTC
>15|TRBJ2-1|NA|TRBV7-2|NA
CASSFAGRIYNEQFF
TGTGCCAGCAGCTTTGCAGGGCGGATCTACAATGAGCAGTTCTTC
>14|TRBJ2-3|TRBD2|TRBV27|NA
CASSLGERGSKQYF
TGTGCCAGCAGTTTGGGGGAGCGCGGGAGTAAGCAGTATTTT
>14|TRBJ2-7|TRBD2|TRBV6-5|NA
CASSPSGRAYEQYF
TGTGCCAGCAGTCCGAGCGGGAGGGCCTACGAGCAGTACTTC
>17|TRBJ2-1|TRBD2|TRBV5-4|NA
CASSLFGGAGTYNEQFF
TGTGCCAGCAGCCTCTTCGGGGGAGCGGGAACCTACAATGAGCAGTTCTTC
>14|TRBJ1-5|NA|TRBV5-1|NA
CASSLDLGNQPQHF
TGCGCCAGCAGCCTAGACCTGGGTAATCAGCCCCAGCATTTT
>18|TRBJ1-3|NA|TRBV9|once
CASSAGDPWGSSGNTIYF
TGTGCCAGCAGCGCCGGGGACCCCTGGGGCTCCTCTGGAAACACCATATATTTT
>16|TRBJ2-2|NA|TRBV19|NA
CASSVLSGGDTGELFF
TGTGCCAGTAGTGTCCTAAGCGGCGGGGACACCGGGGAGCTGTTTTTT
>15|TRBJ1-3|NA|TRBV19|NA
CASSRQPNSGNTIYF
TGTGCCAGTAGTCGACAACCCAACTCTGGAAACACCATATATTTT
>18|TRBJ1-2|TRBD1|TRBV28|NA
CASSSKRKGGRVNYGYTF
TGTGCCAGCAGTTCTAAGAGAAAAGGGGGCCGGGTTAACTATGGCTACACCTTC